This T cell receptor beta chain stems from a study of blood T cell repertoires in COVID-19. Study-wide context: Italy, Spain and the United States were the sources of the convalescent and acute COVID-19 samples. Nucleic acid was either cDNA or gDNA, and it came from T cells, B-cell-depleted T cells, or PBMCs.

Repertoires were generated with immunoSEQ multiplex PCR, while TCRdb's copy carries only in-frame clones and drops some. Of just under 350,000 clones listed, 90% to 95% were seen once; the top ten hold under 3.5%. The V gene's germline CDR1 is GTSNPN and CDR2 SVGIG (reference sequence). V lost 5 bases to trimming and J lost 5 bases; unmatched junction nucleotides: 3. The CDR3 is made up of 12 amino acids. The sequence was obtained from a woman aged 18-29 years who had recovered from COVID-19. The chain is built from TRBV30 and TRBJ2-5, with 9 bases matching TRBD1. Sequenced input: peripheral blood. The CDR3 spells CAWATGGETQYF. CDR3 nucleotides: TGTGCCTGGGCGACAGGGGGGGAGACCCAGTACTTC.